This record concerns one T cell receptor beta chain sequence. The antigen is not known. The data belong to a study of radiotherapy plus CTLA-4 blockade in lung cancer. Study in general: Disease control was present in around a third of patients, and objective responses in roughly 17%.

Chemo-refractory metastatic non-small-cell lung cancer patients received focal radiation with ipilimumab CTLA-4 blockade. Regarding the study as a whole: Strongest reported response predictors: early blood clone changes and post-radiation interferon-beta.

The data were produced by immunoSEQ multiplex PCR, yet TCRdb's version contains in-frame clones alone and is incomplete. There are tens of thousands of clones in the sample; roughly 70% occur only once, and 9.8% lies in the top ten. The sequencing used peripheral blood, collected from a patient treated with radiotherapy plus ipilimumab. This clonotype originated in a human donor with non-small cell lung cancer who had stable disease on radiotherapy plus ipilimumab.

CDR3 amino acids: CASSLLRLPQETQYF. In nucleotides, the CDR3 is TGTGCCAGCAGCTTACTCAGACTGCCCCAAGAGACCCAGTACTTC. The chain joins TRBV11-1 to TRBJ2-5; no definite D call. The ends were cut back, 2 bases at V and 1 base at J, with 11 bases in the middle. Looked up from germline, CDR1 is SGHAT and CDR2 is FQDESV (reference sequence). CDR3 length: 15 residues.